The clone carrying this T cell receptor (beta chain) was seen a few times. The source of the sample is a study of T-cell reconstitution after alpha-beta-depleted transplantation in children. Unmatched junction bases numbered 4, after V lost 3 bases and J lost 2 bases. Germline loops: CDR1 MGHDK, CDR2 SYGVNS. The CDR3 sequence is 15 residues long. For TCRbeta, the library was prepared with unique molecular identifiers. TCRdb reprocessed the PCR reads with MiXCR, giving one entry per CDR3 protein. The data contain about 540,000 distinct CDR3 sequences, 18% of them singletons. The source is a human donor who donated a stem cell graft to a child with acute lymphoblastic leukemia. The input for sequencing was PBMCs from the stem cell graft donor, taken from the stem cell graft. The chain joins TRBV25-1 to TRBJ2-5; 9 bases match TRBD1. CDR3: CASSDPGQGQETQYF. For the CDR3, the DNA is TGTGCCAGCAGTGATCCGGGACAGGGACAAGAGACCCAGTACTTC.